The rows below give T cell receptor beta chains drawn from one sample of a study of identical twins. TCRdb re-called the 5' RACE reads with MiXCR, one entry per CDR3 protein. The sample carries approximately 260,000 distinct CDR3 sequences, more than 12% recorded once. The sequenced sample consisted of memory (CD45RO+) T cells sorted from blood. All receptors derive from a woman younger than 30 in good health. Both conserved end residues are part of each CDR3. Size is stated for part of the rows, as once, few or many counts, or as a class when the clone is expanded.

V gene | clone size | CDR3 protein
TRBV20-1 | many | CSAGTQGQQYF
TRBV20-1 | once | CSANPGESYEQYF
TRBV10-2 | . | CASSLRQGIHEQYF
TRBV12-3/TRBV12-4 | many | CASSLNSGPGELFF
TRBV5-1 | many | CASSPRDIRGEQFF
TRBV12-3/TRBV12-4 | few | CASSPQGLSYNSPLHF
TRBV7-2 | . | CASSSTLNIQYF
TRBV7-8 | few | CASSLFPQGGANEQFF
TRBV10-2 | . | CASSDWGRVGQDTQYF
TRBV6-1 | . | CASREGFMEYNEQFF